This T cell receptor (beta chain) was identified during a study of molecular identifiers for immune sequencing clone quantification. This CDR3 has 13 amino acids. Trimming took 2 bases from V and 4 from J, leaving 9 bases between them. Per the germline V gene, CDR1 is LGHNA and CDR2 is YSLEER. TCRdb re-called the PCR reads through MiXCR, storing one row per CDR3 protein. The data show about 630,000 distinct CDR3 sequences, roughly 23% seen once. Study-wide points: Clones of above 20 RNA copies carried over 97% of effector molecules; in naive cells they carried under 1%. Sizes of highly expanded clones could be underestimated through identical TCRs sharing a barcode.

Worth noting for this clonotype: Its target is not known.

This receptor was identified in a human donor in good health. Some libraries in this study had Jurkat cell RNA spiked in. The sequenced sample was naive CD8+ T cells from blood, with Jurkat cell RNA spiked in. As to subset: FACS-sorted CD8+CD4-CCR7+CD45RA+ naive T cells. This rearrangement joins TRBV4-3 to TRBJ2-7; the D gene is possibly TRBD1 (6 bases). The CDR3 coding sequence is TGCGCCAGCAGCCAAATCACAGGGTACGAGCAGTACTTC. Protein product: CASSQITGYEQYF.